This T cell receptor (beta chain) was documented in a study of blood T cell repertoires in COVID-19. Here immunoSEQ multiplex PCR was the method, and the copy in TCRdb shows in-frame clones only, minus some. The sample has approximately 170,000 clones, roughly 80% seen once. Germline V lookup: CDR1 SGHRS, CDR2 YFSETQ. V lost 4 bases and J lost 8, with 15 bases in between. The CDR3 length is 14 residues. V and J are TRBV5-1 and TRBJ1-4; a possible D gene is TRBD1 (6 bases). The receptor was derived from a woman older than 75 with COVID-19, enrolled during active disease. The sequenced material came from peripheral blood. The CDR3 nucleotides are TGCGCCAGCAGCGCCGACAGGCATGGGGAAAAACTGTTTTTT. The encoded protein is CASSADRHGEKLFF.